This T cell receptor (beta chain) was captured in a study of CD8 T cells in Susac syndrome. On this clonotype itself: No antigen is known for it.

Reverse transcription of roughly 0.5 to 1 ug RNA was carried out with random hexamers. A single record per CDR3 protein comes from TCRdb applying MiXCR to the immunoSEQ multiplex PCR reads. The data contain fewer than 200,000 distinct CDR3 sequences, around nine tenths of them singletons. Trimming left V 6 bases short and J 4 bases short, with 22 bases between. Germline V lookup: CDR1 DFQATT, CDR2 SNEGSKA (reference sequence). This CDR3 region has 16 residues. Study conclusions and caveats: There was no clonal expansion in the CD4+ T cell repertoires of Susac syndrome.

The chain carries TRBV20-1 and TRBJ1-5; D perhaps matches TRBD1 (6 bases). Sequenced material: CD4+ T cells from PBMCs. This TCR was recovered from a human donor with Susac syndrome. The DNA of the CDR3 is TGCAGTGCCACTAACGACGGCAGGGGAGGGAATCAGCCCCAGCATTTT. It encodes CSATNDGRGGNQPQHF.